The T cell receptor (beta chain) described here comes from a study of early T cells in non-severe SARS-CoV-2 infection. At the level of the study: The input, bulk RNA from unsorted whole blood, was sequenced, and chains were unpaired. Study-wide points: Missing private and CD4 specificities, VDJdb matching favored anti-spike CD8 responses.

This clonotype showed up many times. What it binds is unknown. Germline V CDR1 and CDR2: MNHEY, SVGEGT. V lost 7 bases, J lost 10 bases, and 19 bases lay in between. This CDR3 has 14 residues. As part of library construction, unique molecular identifiers were attached to individual cDNA molecules. TCRdb processed the 5' RACE reads anew with MiXCR; each CDR3 protein has one entry. Among fewer than 65,000 distinct CDR3 sequences listed, around 9.3% were seen once. The source material was whole blood, sampled at baseline. This clonotype was sampled from an adult who was a healthcare worker with PCR-confirmed SARS-CoV-2 infection or an uninfected control (not recorded which). The chain carries TRBV6-2 or TRBV6-3 and TRBJ2-2; D assignment may be TRBD1 or TRBD2 (5 bases each). In nucleotides, the CDR3 is TGTGCCAGCAAACGAGGGGTAGAGTCGGAGGAGCTGTTTTTT. Its protein product is CASKRGVESEELFF.